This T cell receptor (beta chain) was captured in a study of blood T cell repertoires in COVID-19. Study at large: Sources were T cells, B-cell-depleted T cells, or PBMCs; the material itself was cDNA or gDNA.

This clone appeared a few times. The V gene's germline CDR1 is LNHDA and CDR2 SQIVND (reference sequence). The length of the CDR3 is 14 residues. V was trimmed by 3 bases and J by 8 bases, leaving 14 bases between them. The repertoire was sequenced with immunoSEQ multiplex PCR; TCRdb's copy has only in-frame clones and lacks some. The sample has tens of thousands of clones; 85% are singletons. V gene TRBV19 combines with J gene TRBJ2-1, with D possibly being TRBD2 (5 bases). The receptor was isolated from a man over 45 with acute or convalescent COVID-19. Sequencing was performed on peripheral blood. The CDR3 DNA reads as TGTGCCAGTAGTATCGCACTAGTTACGGATGAGCAGTTCTTC. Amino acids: CASSIALVTDEQFF.